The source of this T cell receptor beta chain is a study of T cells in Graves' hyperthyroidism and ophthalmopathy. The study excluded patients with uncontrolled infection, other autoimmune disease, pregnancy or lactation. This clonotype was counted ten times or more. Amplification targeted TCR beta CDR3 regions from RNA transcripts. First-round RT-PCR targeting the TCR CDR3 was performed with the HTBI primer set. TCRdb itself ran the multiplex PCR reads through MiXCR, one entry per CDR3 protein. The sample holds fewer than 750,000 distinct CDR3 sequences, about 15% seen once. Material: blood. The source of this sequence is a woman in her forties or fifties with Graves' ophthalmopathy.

The CDR3 reads CASSPGTVYNSPLHF. CDR3 nucleotide sequence: TGTGCCAGCAGTCCGGGGACGGTGTATAATTCACCCCTCCACTTT. The chain combines TRBV27 with TRBJ1-6, with a tentative D call TRBD1 (5 bases). V lost 5 bases and J lost 4, with 12 bases in between. Germline assignment: CDR1 MNHEY and CDR2 SMNVEV (reference sequence). The CDR3 loop spans 15 amino acids.